This T cell receptor (beta chain) was captured by sequencing in a study of T cells after yellow fever vaccination. Whole-study findings and limits: Any FACS-sorted repertoire could hold abundant clonotypes that contaminate it from the bulk population. Weaker overall, the secondary response nonetheless peaked faster (day 5 versus 15). Boosting was followed by the reappearance of most primary-vaccination clones (roughly 95% CD4, 85% to 90% CD8).

For TCR, cDNA came from 5'RACE template switching, which added a universal primer site and UMIs. A single record per CDR3 protein comes from TCRdb applying MiXCR to the 5' RACE reads. The sample lists under 250,000 distinct CDR3 sequences; about 7% were seen once. Comment on this clonotype: Its target is unknown.

Looked up from germline, CDR1 is MNHNS and CDR2 is SASEGT. The CDR3 contains 14 residues. V was clipped by 3 bases and J by 6 bases, with 15 bases between them. The sample was CD4+ T cells sorted from PBMCs, taken 15 days after the yellow fever booster vaccination. The sequence derives from a man aged 25-40 years who received the YFV17D yellow fever vaccine. The V call is TRBV6-1, the J call TRBJ2-7; the D is unclear. The CDR3: CASSDSSKVREQYF. As DNA, the CDR3 is TGTGCCAGCAGTGATTCCTCAAAGGTACGCGAGCAGTACTTC.